Below, 28 T cell receptor beta chains from the same sample are listed, as sequenced in a study of post-analysis software for immune sequencing data. Their cognate antigens are unknown. Presence of unique molecular identifiers characterized the TCR beta cDNA libraries. Using its own MiXCR run on the PCR reads, TCRdb lists one record per CDR3 protein. The data show 350,000 to 450,000 distinct CDR3 sequences, with about a third seen just once and around 15% held by the top ten. Study observations and caveats: In patients, TRBV5-6, TRBV5-1 and TRBV20-1 belonged to roughly five TRBV segments found more frequently than in controls.

The material sequenced was blood. These receptors came from a girl aged 10 to 17 with multiple sclerosis.

The V call is TRBV4-1, the J call TRBJ2-7; 9 nucleotides match TRBD1. With 0 bases clipped from V and 3 bases from J, the junction kept 18 bases outside the gene matches. CDR1 is MGHRA, CDR2 YSYEKL, per germline. This CDR3 region has 20 residues. The DNA for the CDR3 is TGCGCCAGCAGCCAAGAGTCGAACAGGGGGCTGTTCCCCTCTGGCTACGAGCAGTACTTC. It is translated as CASSQESNRGLFPSGYEQYF.

This clonotype was seen at least ten times. This rearrangement joins TRBV7-2 to TRBJ1-2, with D maybe TRBD1 (6 bases). Germline assignment: CDR1 SGHTA and CDR2 FQGNSA. Trimming stripped 7 bases from V and 7 bases from J, with 19 bases between. The CDR3 has 14 residues. CDR3: CASTEGTFKGGYTF. Here the CDR3 DNA reads TGTGCCAGCACTGAGGGGACATTCAAGGGTGGCTACACCTTC. Variable domain in full (rest from reference TRBV7-2 and TRBJ1-2): GAGVSQSPSNKVTEKGKDVELRCDPISGHTALYWYRQSLGQGLEFLIYFQGNSAPDKSGLPSDRFSAERTGGSVSTLTIQRTQQEDSAVYLCASTEGTFKGGYTFGSGTRLTVV.

A few counts support this clonotype. This chain uses TRBV5-5 with TRBJ2-1; 7 bases map to TRBD1. The germline CDR1 and CDR2 sequences are SGHKS and YYEKEE (reference sequence). The CDR3 consists of 19 residues. V lost 0 bases, J lost 0 bases, and 12 bases stayed unmatched. The CDR3 DNA reads as TGTGCCAGCAGCTTGGGAGGGACAGCTTTCTTCAGCTCCTACAATGAGCAGTTCTTC. It codes for CASSLGGTAFFSSYNEQFF.

This clonotype was seen only a few times. The CDR3 here is CASSRQGQRYEQYF. CDR3 DNA: TGTGCCAGCAGCCGCCAGGGACAGCGCTACGAGCAGTACTTC. The J gene is TRBJ2-7, the V gene TRBV7-9, with 7 bases fitting TRBD1. CDR3 length equals 14 residues. Germline V lookup: CDR1 SEHNR, CDR2 FQNEAQ (reference sequence). V lost 5 bases to trimming and J lost 3 bases; unmatched junction nucleotides: 7.

This clonotype appeared a few times. The genes are TRBV12-3 or TRBV12-4 and TRBJ1-6, with 7 positions matching TRBD1. The V gene end was trimmed by 1 base and the J gene end by 7 bases; junction bases not matched to a gene: 7. The length of the CDR3 is 16 residues. CDR3 nucleotides: TGTGCCAGCAGTTTAGGCCCTCCAGGGGGGAATTCACCCCTCCACTTT. Protein product: CASSLGPPGGNSPLHF.

A few counts support this clonotype. The rearrangement joins TRBV29-1 to TRBJ2-1; D is undetermined. Germline CDR1 and CDR2: SQVTM and ANQGSEA. V lost 4 bases and J 0 bases, leaving 10 bases between the germline ends. The CDR3 length is 14 residues. The CDR3 coding sequence is TGCAGCGTTGTTTGGCAGAACTCCTACAATGAGCAGTTCTTC. This gives the protein CSVVWQNSYNEQFF.

The chain has TRBV7-8 and TRBJ2-7; D is uncertain. From germline, CDR1 is SGHVS and CDR2 FQNEAQ. CDR3 length: 13 amino acids. Trimming took off 5 bases at V and 0 bases at J, with 8 bases between the two ends. For the CDR3, the DNA is TGTGCCAGCAGCCCCCACCCCTCCTACGAGCAGTACTTC. It encodes CASSPHPSYEQYF.

This clonotype was seen more than once but under ten times. This chain joins TRBV7-2 and TRBJ1-2; the match to TRBD1 covers 7 bases. Germline loops: CDR1 SGHTA, CDR2 FQGNSA. After removal of 1 base from V and 4 bases from J, the junction contained 3 bases not matched to a gene. The CDR3 length is 14 residues. Here the CDR3 reads CASSLEQGTYGYTF. CDR3 bases: TGTGCCAGCAGCTTAGAACAGGGGACCTATGGCTACACCTTC.

This clonotype was counted a few times. The chain recombines TRBV6-5 with TRBJ2-3; no clear D gene. The CDR3 is made up of 15 amino acids. Germline-derived CDR1 and CDR2 are MNHEY and SVGAGI. V dropped 3 bases and J dropped 2 bases, with 12 bases sitting between them. This CDR3 reads CASSYDRAITDTQYF. The CDR3 DNA reads as TGTGCCAGCAGTTATGATAGGGCCATCACAGATACGCAGTATTTT.

This clonotype was recorded many times. The rearrangement links TRBV3-1 to TRBJ2-1; 7 bases match TRBD2. This CDR3 comprises 15 residues. The V and J ends lost 1 base and 4 bases, in that order; junction bases with no gene match: 4. CDR1 LGHDT and CDR2 YNNKEL come from the germline V gene (reference sequence). In DNA form, the CDR3 reads TGTGCCAGCAGCCAAGTGAGCGGGGTATACAATGAGCAGTTCTTC. It translates to CASSQVSGVYNEQFF.

This chain links TRBV20-1 with TRBJ2-7, with TRBD2 matching 7 bases. The V gene end was trimmed by 0 bases and the J gene end by 2 bases; junction bases not matched to a gene: 10. From germline, CDR1 is DFQATT and CDR2 SNEGSKA (reference sequence). CDR3 length: 16 amino acids. CDR3 sequence: CSARDLETSYAYEQYF. CDR3 bases: TGCAGTGCTAGAGATCTCGAGACTAGCTATGCCTACGAGCAGTACTTC.

This clonotype has at least ten counts. The V call is TRBV7-9, the J call TRBJ2-5; TRBD1 agrees at 7 bases. This CDR3 comprises 16 residues. Germline lookup yields CDR1 SEHNR and CDR2 FQNEAQ (reference sequence). J gave up 3 bases and V 5 bases, and 12 bases lay outside the gene matches. The CDR3 DNA follows: TGTGCCAGCAGCCCAAATGACAGGGCAGGGGAAGAGACCCAGTACTTC. Amino acid sequence: CASSPNDRAGEETQYF.

V usage is TRBV25-1 and J usage is TRBJ2-3; the D gene could be TRBD1 or TRBD2 (5 bases each). V lost 3 bases to trimming and J lost 3 bases, with 19 bases between them. The length of the CDR3 is 17 residues. Germline V CDR1 and CDR2: MGHDK, SYGVNS. CDR3 nucleotide sequence: TGTGCCAGCAGTGATATTTGGGACCTAGACGGGACAGATACGCAGTATTTT. This gives the protein CASSDIWDLDGTDTQYF.

This clonotype was found a few times. The chain employs TRBV7-9 and TRBJ2-5; TRBD2 is a possible D gene (7 bases). V lost 2 bases to trimming and J lost 4 bases, with 14 bases between them. The CDR3 extends over 15 amino acids. Germline V gene sequence: CDR1 SEHNR, CDR2 FQNEAQ (reference sequence). In DNA, the CDR3 is TGTGCCAGCAGCTTACAAACGGCGGGGGCAGAGACCCAGTACTTC. Its translation is CASSLQTAGAETQYF.

There are a few counts of this clonotype. The V call is TRBV20-1, the J call TRBJ2-5, with TRBD1 matching 8 bases. The length of the CDR3 is 13 residues. V shed 5 bases, J shed 2 bases, and the junction held 4 bases outside the gene matches. Germline V lookup: CDR1 DFQATT, CDR2 SNEGSKA (reference sequence). The CDR3 nucleotides are TGCAGTGCTTTTACAGGGGGTCAAGAGACCCAGTACTTC. Translation: CSAFTGGQETQYF.

This clonotype was counted a single time. The chain is built from TRBV7-2 and TRBJ1-5, with TRBD1 identical over 9 bases. This CDR3 comprises 14 residues. Germline lookup yields CDR1 SGHTA and CDR2 FQGNSA. Losses at the gene ends were 3 bases for V and 6 bases for J; bases not matched to a gene: 3. DNA for the CDR3: TGTGCCAGCAGCTTTCACAGGGGGCGTCAGCCCCAGCATTTT. Translation: CASSFHRGRQPQHF.

J is TRBJ2-2 and V is TRBV7-6; 9 bases agree with TRBD2. CDR1 SGHVS and CDR2 FNYEAQ come from the germline V gene. Trimming took 5 bases from V and 0 from J; bases not matched to a gene: 4. CDR3 length: 16 residues. The CDR3 DNA sequence: TGTGCCAGCAGCGCTAGCGGGGACGCGAACACCGGGGAGCTGTTTTTT. It yields the protein CASSASGDANTGELFF.

This clonotype has just a few counts. The chain has TRBV4-1 and TRBJ2-7, with D hard to call. The CDR3 runs 14 residues. The V end lost 1 base, the J end lost 1 base, and 8 bases lay between the germline ends. Germline-derived CDR1 and CDR2 are MGHRA and YSYEKL. The CDR3 DNA follows: TGCGCCAGCAGCCAAGGGCCGACTTCCTACGAGCAGTACTTC. It encodes CASSQGPTSYEQYF.

This clonotype is judged medium-sized. The J gene is TRBJ2-2, the V gene TRBV20-1; D ambiguous. CDR1 and CDR2 from the germline V gene are DFQATT and SNEGSKA (reference sequence). The CDR3 runs 14 residues. V shed 1 base and J shed 3 bases, with 9 bases lying between them. CDR3 nucleotide sequence: TGCAGTGCTAGAGGGGCTGAGCACACCGGGGAGCTGTTTTTT. As protein: CSARGAEHTGELFF.

The chain has TRBV6-2 or TRBV6-3 and TRBJ2-7; TRBD1 aligns across 10 bases. Trimming took 7 bases from V and 5 from J; bases not matched to a gene: 11. The CDR3 spans 15 residues. Germline V lookup: CDR1 MNHEY, CDR2 SVGEGT. CDR3 sequence (DNA): TGTGCCAGCAAGATACCGGGACAGGGGAGACACGAGCAGTACTTC. It yields the protein CASKIPGQGRHEQYF.

CDR3 amino acids: CATRGRGSYEQYF. DNA of the CDR3: TGTGCCACCAGGGGGAGGGGCTCCTACGAGCAGTACTTC. The V call is TRBV24-1, the J call TRBJ2-7; 7 nucleotides match TRBD2. This CDR3 comprises 13 residues. Germline CDR1 and CDR2: KGHDR and SFDVKD. J lost 0 bases, V lost 7 bases, and 2 bases had no gene match.

CDR3 nucleotide sequence: TGTGCCAGCAGCCCCGGGACAGGCCTCGGACTGGACTATGGCTACACCTTC. It specifies CASSPGTGLGLDYGYTF. This sequence joins TRBV5-6 and TRBJ1-2; 8 bases fit TRBD1. In germline, CDR1 is SGHDT, CDR2 YYEEEE. This CDR3 region has 17 residues. Germline trimming cut 4 bases from V and 3 bases from J; bases unmatched to any gene: 14. Using reference TRBV5-6 and TRBJ1-2 for the parts outside the CDR3, the full variable domain is DAGVTQSPTHLIKTRGQQVTLRCSPKSGHDTVSWYQQALGQGPQFIFQYYEEEERQRGNFPDRFSGHQFPNYSSELNVNALLLGDSALYLCASSPGTGLGLDYGYTFGSGTRLTVV.

The gene calls are TRBV10-2 and TRBJ2-3, with a possible D match to TRBD1 (5 bases). The CDR3 contains 13 residues. The germline V gene has CDR1 WSHSY and CDR2 SAAADI. Trimming removed 6 bases from V and 4 bases from J, with 11 bases in between. The CDR3 coding sequence is TGCGCCAGCAGACCAAGACAGCCAGATACGCAGTATTTT. As protein: CASRPRQPDTQYF.

This clonotype was detected a few times. The V call is TRBV4-2, the J call TRBJ2-3; TRBD2 agrees at 9 bases. CDR3 length: 16 residues. Germline V gene lookup returns CDR1 LGHNA and CDR2 YNFKEQ. J was trimmed by 5 bases and V by 2 bases; bases with no gene match: 8. The CDR3: CASSQLPWTSEDTQYF. CDR3 coding DNA: TGTGCCAGCAGCCAACTCCCCTGGACTAGCGAAGATACGCAGTATTTT.

This chain joins TRBV5-1 and TRBJ1-4; 7 bases map to TRBD1. Looked up from germline, CDR1 is SGHRS and CDR2 is YFSETQ. This CDR3 contains 15 residues. V lost 3 bases to trimming and J lost 5 bases; unmatched junction nucleotides: 7. CDR3 DNA: TGCGCCAGCAGCTCGGGGGACAGTTCGAATGAAAAACTGTTTTTT. Amino acids: CASSSGDSSNEKLFF.

This clonotype appeared a few times. The chain uses TRBV20-1 and TRBJ2-7; a possible D gene is TRBD1 (6 bases). In germline, CDR1 is DFQATT, CDR2 SNEGSKA (reference sequence). CDR3 length equals 15 residues. V was shortened by 0 bases and J by 5 bases, with 17 bases between the two germline ends. CDR3 coding DNA: TGCAGTGCTAGAGATGAAGGTCAGGGGCCTAACGAGCAGTACTTC. Protein product: CSARDEGQGPNEQYF.

CDR3 sequence reads: CASSERGEESEQYF. CDR3 sequence (DNA): TGTGCCAGCAGTGAGCGGGGAGAGGAATCCGAGCAGTACTTC. This chain links TRBV2 with TRBJ2-7; possible D gene TRBD2, 6 bases. This CDR3 has 14 residues. Per the germline V gene, CDR1 is SNHLY and CDR2 is FYNNEI. Trimming removed 3 bases from V and 6 bases from J, with 15 bases in between.

The chain combines TRBV6-4 with TRBJ1-5; the D is unclear. The CDR3 is made up of 14 amino acids. Trimming removed 1 base from V and 6 bases from J, with 10 bases in between. Germline CDR1 MRHNA, CDR2 SNTAGT. The CDR3 DNA sequence: TGTGCCAGCAGTGACTTAGGAGAGCTTCAGCCCCAGCATTTT. Its protein product is CASSDLGELQPQHF.